This T cell receptor (beta chain) was identified during a study of a mutant IDH1 vaccine in newly diagnosed glioma. This clone was seen only a few times. The antigen is not known. Germline V gives CDR1 SGDLS, CDR2 YYNGEE. V gave up 0 bases and J gave up 1 base, with 5 bases separating them. This CDR3 contains 14 residues. Time point in this sample: week 47, end of study. It was 300 ug of mutant IDH1 20-mer peptide that made up each vaccine dose, given with topical imiquimod. Generated by immunoSEQ multiplex PCR, the TCRdb table keeps only in-frame clones and is missing some. The sample has tens of thousands of clones, 60% to 75% seen once.

The receptor's source is a middle-aged man with glioma. The chain joins TRBV9 to TRBJ1-5; D unresolved. The material sequenced was PBMCs, taken from a glioma patient whose treatment included an IDH1 peptide vaccine. The CDR3 DNA follows: TGTGCCAGCAGCGTAGGAATGAGCAATCAGCCCCAGCATTTT. Residues: CASSVGMSNQPQHF.